This TCR beta chain was captured in a study of a mutant IDH1 vaccine in newly diagnosed glioma. The overall study: Weeks 1, 3, 5, 7, 11, 15, 19 and 23 were when patients received their eight vaccinations. Prior therapy was radiotherapy, temozolomide, or both; most received both. Study results and limitations: Vaccine-induced responses were seen in 93.3% of patients, spanning several MHC alleles.

With regard to this clone: Its antigen is undetermined.

Sequenced by immunoSEQ multiplex PCR; TCRdb stores in-frame clones only, minus some. This table has roughly 72,000 clones, around 90% appearing once. Sample time point: week 5, during vaccination. One vaccine dose held 300 ug of mutant IDH1 20-mer peptide and came with topical imiquimod. Each astrocytoma in the donors was new, WHO grade 3 or 4, IDH1-mutant and ATRX-lost. The CDR3 has 16 amino acids. Germline V lookup: CDR1 LNHDA, CDR2 SQIVND (reference sequence). V was trimmed by 4 bases and J by 2 bases, leaving 15 bases between them. This receptor was identified in a woman in her forties or fifties with glioma. The specimen was PBMCs, collected from a glioma patient whose treatment included an IDH1 peptide vaccine. The chain couples TRBV19 to TRBJ2-1, with D maybe TRBD1 (5 bases). The CDR3 DNA follows: TGTGCCAGTAGTACCCAGGTCAGGGTGCCCTACAATGAGCAGTTCTTC. Translating it yields CASSTQVRVPYNEQFF.